The 30 T cell receptor beta chains below were found in one sample sequenced in a study of radiation and T cells in renal cell carcinoma. Time point denoted: baseline pretreatment blood. Indicated treatment: 15 Gy SBRT to primary tumor, nephrectomy 4 weeks later. Assay used: immunoSEQ multiplex PCR; TCRdb lists only in-frame clones, some missing. The sample gives some 100,000 clones, approximately 80% of which show up once; almost 6.5% is in the top ten. Source: blood, taken from a patient whose treatment included radiotherapy and nephrectomy. These receptors came from a man in his fifties or sixties with renal cell carcinoma.

The chain employs TRBV5-1 and TRBJ2-5, with 8 nucleotides matching TRBD2. The CDR3 is made up of 15 amino acids. Trimming took 0 bases from V and 9 from J; bases not matched to a gene: 10. Germline V gene sequence: CDR1 SGHRS, CDR2 YFSETQ. The CDR3 reads CASSLDRTSRAAQYF. The CDR3, as DNA: TGCGCCAGCAGCTTGGATAGGACTAGCCGGGCGGCCCAGTACTTC.

The chain is built from TRBV4-1 and TRBJ2-3; 12 bases line up with TRBD2. Looked up from germline, CDR1 is MGHRA and CDR2 is YSYEKL. V lost 4 bases, J lost 6 bases, and 11 bases stayed unmatched. The CDR3 sequence is 17 residues long. DNA of the CDR3: TGCGCCAGCAGCCGGGCGGGACTAGCGGGCTTGGGGGATACGCAGTATTTT. Translated, it gives CASSRAGLAGLGDTQYF.

The chain carries TRBV25-1 and TRBJ2-7; 8 bases fit TRBD1. The ends lost 6 bases at V and 4 bases at J; junction bases unmatched: 5. The germline V gene encodes CDR1 MGHDK and CDR2 SYGVNS. The CDR3 length is 13 residues. Here the CDR3 DNA reads TGTGCCAGCAGCGCAGGGGGCGCGTACGAGCAGTACTTC. Amino acid sequence: CASSAGGAYEQYF.

The genes are TRBV7-9 and TRBJ2-1; D is ambiguous. The CDR3 is made up of 15 amino acids. CDR1 and CDR2 (germline): SEHNR, FQNEAQ (reference sequence). Trimming took off 5 bases at V and 5 bases at J, with 16 bases between the two ends. CDR3 region: CASSPYLPKNNEQFF. Written as DNA, the CDR3 is TGTGCCAGCAGCCCCTATCTCCCTAAAAACAATGAGCAGTTCTTC.

V and J are TRBV19 and TRBJ2-3; 8 nucleotides agree with TRBD2. V dropped 6 bases and J dropped 1; count of bases not matched to a gene: 9. Germline lookup yields CDR1 LNHDA and CDR2 SQIVND (reference sequence). The CDR3 consists of 16 residues. The CDR3 region is CASRLGGAGGTDTQYF. The CDR3 coding sequence is TGTGCCAGTAGGTTGGGAGGAGCGGGGGGCACAGATACGCAGTATTTT.

This clone came up a few times. V usage is TRBV5-1 and J usage is TRBJ1-2; maybe TRBD1 (5 bases). This CDR3 comprises 11 residues. Germline CDR1 SGHRS, CDR2 YFSETQ. V was cut by 4 bases and J by 7 bases, with 8 bases left in between. CDR3 sequence: CASSAQGGYTF. The CDR3 coding sequence is TGCGCCAGCAGCGCCCAGGGTGGCTACACCTTC.

The rearrangement uses TRBV2 and TRBJ2-1, with 12 bases aligning to TRBD2. V dropped 8 bases and J dropped 4; count of bases not matched to a gene: 3. Germline CDR1 SNHLY, CDR2 FYNNEI. The CDR3 is 14 residues long. CDR3 loop: CASAGLAGYNEQFF. The CDR3 DNA is TGTGCCAGCGCGGGACTAGCGGGTTACAATGAGCAGTTCTTC. Full variable domain (outside the CDR3, taken from reference TRBV2 and TRBJ2-1): EPEVTQTPSHQVTQMGQEVILRCVPISNHLYFYWYRQILGQKVEFLVSFYNNEISEKSEIFDDQFSVERPDGSNFTLKIRSTKLEDSAMYFCASAGLAGYNEQFFGPGTRLTVL.

The rearrangement links TRBV4-2 to TRBJ2-7; maybe TRBD2 (6 bases). V gave up 5 bases and J gave up 0 bases, with 14 bases separating them. The CDR3 is 15 amino acids. The germline V gene has CDR1 LGHNA and CDR2 YNFKEQ. CDR3 in DNA: TGTGCCAGCAGCGGGGGGACGGAATACTCCTACGAGCAGTACTTC. This sequence encodes CASSGGTEYSYEQYF.

The V call is TRBV28, the J call TRBJ2-6; D may match TRBD1 or TRBD2 (6 bases each). V was shortened by 6 bases and J by 2 bases, with 11 bases between the two germline ends. CDR1 is MDHEN, CDR2 SYDVKM, per germline. The CDR3 contains 15 residues. The CDR3 DNA sequence: TGTGCCAGCAGGGGGGGCTTCACTGGGGCCAACGTCCTGACTTTC. Translating it yields CASRGGFTGANVLTF.

The chain employs TRBV28 and TRBJ1-1; D is ambiguous. V lost 10 bases and J lost 4, with 16 bases in between. Germline CDR1 reads MDHEN; CDR2 reads SYDVKM. CDR3 length: 13 residues. Here the CDR3 reads CATLRPGRTEAFF. The CDR3 nucleotides are TGTGCCACCCTCCGTCCAGGACGCACTGAAGCTTTCTTT.

The chain uses TRBV4-2 and TRBJ2-4, with TRBD2 matching over 7 bases. The CDR3 sequence is 21 residues long. With 1 base clipped from V and 0 bases from J, the junction kept 18 bases outside the gene matches. Per the germline V gene, CDR1 is LGHNA and CDR2 is YNFKEQ. CDR3 residues: CASSQVAPAGNSDLAKNIQYF. CDR3 nucleotide sequence: TGTGCCAGCAGCCAAGTTGCTCCAGCGGGGAATTCCGACCTAGCCAAAAACATTCAGTACTTC.

The rearrangement joins TRBV7-2 to TRBJ2-1; D uncertain. V dropped 5 bases and J dropped 8 bases, with 13 bases sitting between them. The germline gives CDR1 SGHTA, CDR2 FQGNSA. CDR3 size: 13 residues. The DNA of the CDR3 is TGTGCCAGCAGCCGAGGCCCGATGGATGAGCAGTTCTTC. Amino acid sequence: CASSRGPMDEQFF.

This sequence joins TRBV7-9 and TRBJ2-7; D unclear. Trimming removed 5 bases at V and 4 bases at J, with 12 bases between. Germline V gene lookup returns CDR1 SEHNR and CDR2 FQNEAQ (reference sequence). The CDR3 is 13 amino acids. Here the CDR3 DNA reads TGTGCCAGCAGCAAAGCGCCACGGTACGAGCAGTACTTC. Translation: CASSKAPRYEQYF.

The chain joins TRBV30 to TRBJ1-5; TRBD1 might be the D (5 bases). With 3 bases removed from V and 3 bases from J, the gap between germline ends came to 15 bases. Germline assignment: CDR1 GTSNPN and CDR2 SVGIG (reference sequence). The CDR3 is made up of 15 amino acids. The CDR3 sequence is CAWSLETAPNQPQHF. CDR3 DNA sequence: TGTGCCTGGAGCCTAGAGACAGCCCCCAATCAGCCCCAGCATTTT.

The sample holds one count of this clone. This rearrangement joins TRBV6-5 to TRBJ2-7, with 8 bases identical to TRBD1. The germline gives CDR1 MNHEY, CDR2 SVGAGI. The CDR3 covers 15 residues. With 5 bases clipped from V and 4 bases from J, the junction kept 10 bases outside the gene matches. The CDR3 nucleotides are TGTGCCAGCAGTAGCACCCCAGGGGGCGCATACGAGCAGTACTTC. Translated, it gives CASSSTPGGAYEQYF.

The V and J genes are TRBV28 and TRBJ2-1; D perhaps matches TRBD1 (6 bases). There are 14 residues in the CDR3. V shed 3 bases and J shed 9 bases, with 15 bases lying between them. Germline loops: CDR1 MDHEN, CDR2 SYDVKM. CDR3 region: CASSFLPGGGEQFF. In DNA form, the CDR3 reads TGTGCCAGCAGTTTCCTCCCTGGGGGCGGTGAGCAGTTCTTC.

The chain couples TRBV14 to TRBJ2-1, with 8 bases lining up with TRBD1. The CDR3 covers 17 residues. V shed 2 bases, J shed 3 bases, and the junction held 9 bases outside the gene matches. Germline V CDR1 and CDR2: SGHDN, FVKESK. The CDR3 here is CASSQKTGAGHYNEQFF. The CDR3 nucleotides are TGTGCCAGCAGCCAAAAGACAGGGGCCGGACACTACAATGAGCAGTTCTTC.

The chain has TRBV4-1 and TRBJ2-7, with TRBD1 matching over 8 bases. This CDR3 is built from 14 residues. V lost 4 bases and J lost 6; bases outside the gene matches: 8. Germline assignment: CDR1 MGHRA and CDR2 YSYEKL. The CDR3, as DNA: TGCGCCAGCAGCCGAAGACAGGGGACGGGCGAGCAGTACTTC. Amino acids: CASSRRQGTGEQYF.

This rearrangement joins TRBV2 to TRBJ2-1; D remains ambiguous. The germline V gene encodes CDR1 SNHLY and CDR2 FYNNEI. The CDR3 spans 14 residues. V shed 3 bases and J shed 6 bases, with 12 bases lying between them. CDR3 DNA: TGTGCCAGCAGTGAGTCGCCGGGTTTCAATGAGCAGTTCTTC. Translation gives CASSESPGFNEQFF.

The rearrangement joins TRBV6-5 to TRBJ1-5, with no clear D. The CDR3 has 13 residues. Trimming shortened V by 6 bases and J by 6 bases, and 12 bases separated the two germline ends. CDR1 and CDR2 (germline): MNHEY, SVGAGI. CDR3 nucleotide sequence: TGTGCCAGCAGCTTTGTCGAGAGTCAGCCCCAGCATTTT. It translates to CASSFVESQPQHF.

This chain connects TRBV9 to TRBJ2-3; the match to TRBD2 covers 9 bases. Germline V lookup: CDR1 SGDLS, CDR2 YYNGEE. The CDR3 is made up of 17 amino acids. The ends lost 2 bases at V and 4 bases at J; junction bases unmatched: 11. CDR3 loop: CASSVSRGGGHADTQYF. The CDR3 DNA follows: TGTGCCAGCAGCGTGTCCCGCGGGGGGGGGCATGCAGATACGCAGTATTTT.

This chain connects TRBV7-9 to TRBJ2-7; the D gene is possibly TRBD1 (5 bases). This CDR3 region has 12 residues. Germline V CDR1 and CDR2: SEHNR, FQNEAQ (reference sequence). V was clipped by 3 bases and J by 4 bases, with 7 bases between them. CDR3 nucleotide sequence: TGTGCCAGCAGCTTTAGGGGTTACGAGCAGTACTTC. This codes for CASSFRGYEQYF.

The chain links TRBV7-8 to TRBJ2-5; D unclear. Near its end, the DNA agrees better with TRBJ2-7, so the J call may be wrong. Germline-derived CDR1 and CDR2 are SGHVS and FQNEAQ. The CDR3 length is 15 residues. The CDR3: CASSPVRVRLYEQYF. The CDR3 nucleotides are TGTGCCAGCAGCCCTGTTCGAGTTAGACTCTACGAGCAGTACTTC.

This rearrangement joins TRBV9 to TRBJ1-2, with 9 bases aligning to TRBD1. With V trimmed by 2 bases and J by 5 bases, 7 bases remained unmatched. The germline CDR1 and CDR2 sequences are SGDLS and YYNGEE. This CDR3 has 15 amino acids. Here the CDR3 reads CASSVPGQGQYGYTF. The DNA of the CDR3 is TGTGCCAGCAGCGTCCCGGGACAGGGTCAATATGGCTACACCTTC.

This clone was seen only a few times. The chain uses TRBV27 and TRBJ2-1; TRBD2 matches 11 bases. CDR1 MNHEY and CDR2 SMNVEV come from the germline V gene (reference sequence). The J segment lost 2 bases and the V segment lost 5 bases, leaving 8 bases of the junction unmatched. The CDR3 extends over 17 amino acids. Here the CDR3 DNA reads TGTGCCAGCAGTATGAGGACTAGCGGGCTTACCTACAATGAGCAGTTCTTC. This translates into CASSMRTSGLTYNEQFF.

The rearrangement links TRBV5-4 to TRBJ1-1, with a tentative D call TRBD1 (5 bases). The germline V gene encodes CDR1 SGHNT and CDR2 YYREEE (reference sequence). The CDR3 spans 13 residues. V lost 2 bases and J 4 bases, leaving 9 bases between the germline ends. The DNA of the CDR3 is TGTGCCAGCAGCTTAGACAGCCTCACTGAAGCTTTCTTT. Amino acid sequence: CASSLDSLTEAFF.

V usage is TRBV27 and J usage is TRBJ2-5; 10 bases are shared with TRBD2. Germline V CDR1 and CDR2: MNHEY, SMNVEV (reference sequence). CDR3 length equals 16 residues. With 4 bases clipped from V and 4 bases from J, the junction kept 9 bases outside the gene matches. The CDR3 DNA follows: TGTGCCAGCAGTTCTTACGAGCGGGAGGGCCTAGAGACCCAGTACTTC. Protein: CASSSYEREGLETQYF.

The chain carries TRBV19 and TRBJ1-2, with D possibly matching TRBD1 (5 bases). The CDR3 consists of 14 residues. The germline V gene encodes CDR1 LNHDA and CDR2 SQIVND (reference sequence). V lost 6 bases and J 0 bases, leaving 11 bases between the germline ends. The CDR3 reads CASSTGPSNYGYTF. The CDR3 DNA reads TGTGCCAGTAGCACAGGCCCCTCTAACTATGGCTACACCTTC.

The chain carries TRBV20-1 and TRBJ2-5; maybe TRBD2 (5 bases). Germline V gives CDR1 DFQATT, CDR2 SNEGSKA (reference sequence). The CDR3 totals 10 residues. V shed 6 bases and J shed 8 bases, with 10 bases lying between them. The CDR3 spells CSAAGGTQYF. CDR3 bases: TGCAGTGCCGCCGGAGGTACCCAGTACTTC.

This rearrangement joins TRBV19 to TRBJ2-7, with TRBD1 matching 9 bases. Looked up from germline, CDR1 is LNHDA and CDR2 is SQIVND (reference sequence). After removal of 8 bases from V and 9 bases from J, the junction contained 14 bases not matched to a gene. CDR3 length equals 14 residues. CDR3 region: CASRPGQGLKGQYF. The CDR3 nucleotides are TGTGCCAGTCGGCCGGGACAGGGATTAAAGGGGCAGTACTTC. Supplemented by reference TRBV19 and TRBJ2-7, the full variable domain reads DGGITQSPKYLFRKEGQNVTLSCEQNLNHDAMYWYRQDPGQGLRLIYYSQIVNDFQKGDIAEGYSVSREKKESFPLTVTSAQKNPTAFYLCASRPGQGLKGQYFGPGTRLTVT.